One and the same sample provided the 30 T cell receptor beta chains below, sequenced in a study of response to subunit inactivated influenza vaccine. In TCRdb, the RT-PCR reads were re-called with MiXCR into one record per CDR3 protein. The sample holds roughly 460,000 distinct CDR3 sequences; roughly 9.8% are singletons and the top ten take approximately 12%. The specimen was PBMCs from blood, collected 35 to 45 days after vaccination. These receptors all stem from a middle-aged man who received an inactivated influenza vaccine.

The chain is built from TRBV11-2 and TRBJ1-6; 9 bases are shared with TRBD1. The CDR3 sequence is 16 residues long. Germline V gene sequence: CDR1 SGHAT, CDR2 FQNNGV. J was trimmed by 4 bases and V by 5 bases; bases with no gene match: 6. The CDR3 loop is CASSRGTGYYNSPLHF. The CDR3, as DNA: TGTGCCAGCAGCAGAGGGACAGGGTATTATAATTCACCCCTCCACTTT. Full variable domain (rest looked up from reference TRBV11-2 and TRBJ1-6): EAGVAQSPRYKIIEKRQSVAFWCNPISGHATLYWYQQILGQGPKLLIQFQNNGVVDDSQLPKDRFSAERLKGVDSTLKIQPAKLEDSAVYLCASSRGTGYYNSPLHFGNGTRLTVT.

This clonotype appeared a few times. The chain employs TRBV12-3 or TRBV12-4 and TRBJ2-1, with 10 bases fitting TRBD2. With V trimmed by 6 bases and J by 1 base, 3 bases remained unmatched. There are 15 residues in the CDR3. The CDR3, as DNA: TGTGCCAGCAGAAAGCGGGAGGGGTCCTACAATGAGCAGTTCTTC. This codes for CASRKREGSYNEQFF.

This clonotype was detected only a few times. The chain joins TRBV2 to TRBJ2-7; D is unresolved. The V gene lost 3 bases and the J gene lost 1 base, with 7 bases spanning the gap. CDR1 is SNHLY, CDR2 FYNNEI, per germline. This CDR3 region has 13 residues. The CDR3 spells CASSDRLSYEQYF. In DNA form, the CDR3 reads TGTGCCAGCAGTGACAGACTTTCCTACGAGCAGTACTTC.

The chain couples TRBV29-1 to TRBJ2-1, with D hard to call. The CDR3 has 16 residues. V lost 0 bases and J lost 2, with 14 bases in between. Germline CDR1 reads SQVTM; CDR2 reads ANQGSEA. The CDR3 is CSVEDLTRVPYNEQFF. The DNA of the CDR3 is TGCAGCGTTGAAGATCTGACAAGGGTCCCCTACAATGAGCAGTTCTTC.

CDR3 nucleotide sequence: TGTGCCAGCAGCCCAAGACAGGGGGATTCACCCCTCCACTTT. Translating it yields CASSPRQGDSPLHF. The chain combines TRBV9 with TRBJ1-6, with TRBD1 identical over 9 bases. CDR1 and CDR2 (germline): SGDLS, YYNGEE. V trimming: 4 bases; J trimming: 8 bases; junction bases outside the gene matches: 4. CDR3 length: 14 amino acids.

A few counts support this clonotype. V is TRBV7-6 and J is TRBJ2-7, with 7 bases fitting TRBD2. The germline V gene encodes CDR1 SGHVS and CDR2 FNYEAQ. The CDR3 runs to 15 residues. J lost 5 bases, V lost 1 base, and 8 bases had no gene match. The CDR3 nucleotides read TGTGCCAGCAGCTTAGGGGGGGGTTTGGAGGACGAGCAGTACTTC. Encoded protein: CASSLGGGLEDEQYF.

Only a few counts were recorded for this clonotype. The gene calls are TRBV5-1 and TRBJ2-5; 7 bases match TRBD1. CDR1 SGHRS and CDR2 YFSETQ come from the germline V gene. The CDR3 runs to 15 residues. V shed 3 bases, J shed 2 bases, and the junction held 7 bases outside the gene matches. The CDR3 coding sequence is TGCGCCAGCAGCTCGGAACAGGGGTCTCAAGAGACCCAGTACTTC. Its translation: CASSSEQGSQETQYF.

In its sample, this clonotype was seen a few times. The gene calls are TRBV3-1 and TRBJ2-1, with a possible D match to TRBD1 (6 bases). This CDR3 contains 15 residues. Trimming left V 6 bases short and J 7 bases short, with 19 bases between. CDR1 is LGHDT, CDR2 YNNKEL, per germline (reference sequence). DNA of the CDR3: TGTGCCAGCAGAACACTAGGGGGAGTAAAAAATGAGCAGTTCTTC. The encoded protein is CASRTLGGVKNEQFF.

The chain combines TRBV6-2 or TRBV6-3 with TRBJ2-5, with unresolved D. This CDR3 comprises 10 residues. Germline V gene sequence: CDR1 MNHEY, CDR2 SVGEGT. V was pared by 7 bases and J by 5 bases, with 5 bases between. The CDR3 DNA follows: TGTGCCAGCAATCGGGAGACCCAGTACTTC. Amino acids: CASNRETQYF.

The J gene is TRBJ2-3, the V gene TRBV20-1, with 7 bases that match TRBD2. Per the germline V gene, CDR1 is DFQATT and CDR2 is SNEGSKA (reference sequence). V was pared by 5 bases and J by 1 base, with 9 bases of the junction left unmatched. The CDR3 contains 15 residues. The CDR3, as DNA: TGCAGTGCTCCACCCCCTAGCGGACGCACAGATACGCAGTATTTT. Translation: CSAPPPSGRTDTQYF.

There are many counts of this clonotype. This chain links TRBV7-3 with TRBJ2-5; D is ambiguous. The CDR3 runs 13 residues. Trimming shortened V by 3 bases and J by 3 bases, and 8 bases separated the two germline ends. CDR1 is SGHTA, CDR2 FQGTGA, per germline. The CDR3 DNA follows: TGTGCCAGCAGCTTGGTTAAGGAAGAGACCCAGTACTTC. It is translated as CASSLVKEETQYF.

In its sample, this clonotype was seen a few times. The V and J genes are TRBV7-3 and TRBJ2-1; 10 bases line up with TRBD2. The germline CDR1 and CDR2 sequences are SGHTA and FQGTGA. This CDR3 contains 16 residues. Trimming cost V 2 bases and J 8 bases; bases outside gene matches: 9. The CDR3 reads CASSLRAGGGKDEQFF. CDR3 nucleotides: TGTGCCAGCAGCTTACGAGCGGGAGGGGGGAAGGATGAGCAGTTCTTC.

This clonotype was counted many times. This CDR3 is CASSLVAPGETQYF. The CDR3 DNA reads as TGTGCCAGCAGTTTAGTTGCGCCGGGAGAGACCCAGTACTTC. The gene calls are TRBV12-3 or TRBV12-4 and TRBJ2-5; D ambiguous. The CDR3 is made up of 14 amino acids. The V end lost 1 base, the J end lost 4 bases, and 10 bases lay between the germline ends.

This clonotype was seen at least ten times. V usage is TRBV11-3 and J usage is TRBJ2-1, with a tentative D call TRBD2 (5 bases). The CDR3 runs 15 residues. The ends were cut back, 1 base at V and 1 base at J, with 8 bases in the middle. Germline CDR1 is SGHNT and CDR2 is YENEEA. The DNA for the CDR3 is TGTGCCAGCAGCTTAGCCGGGATATCCTACAATGAGCAGTTCTTC. Translated: CASSLAGISYNEQFF.

This clonotype came up a few times. V and J are TRBV6-5 and TRBJ2-2; 10 bases agree with TRBD2. V lost 0 bases to trimming and J lost 1 base; unmatched junction nucleotides: 2. CDR1 and CDR2 from the germline V gene are MNHEY and SVGAGI. This CDR3 comprises 17 residues. The DNA for the CDR3 is TGTGCCAGCAGTTACTCCTGGACTAGCGGGAACACCGGGGAGCTGTTTTTT. It translates to CASSYSWTSGNTGELFF.

The chain carries TRBV5-1 and TRBJ2-1; D possibly matches TRBD1 or TRBD2 (6 bases each). V was clipped by 1 base and J by 2 bases, with 16 bases between them. The CDR3 sequence is 17 residues long. Germline-derived CDR1 and CDR2 are SGHRS and YFSETQ. The CDR3 bases are TGCGCCAGCAGCTTGACCATCGCTGGGGGGCCCTACAATGAGCAGTTCTTC. Protein product: CASSLTIAGGPYNEQFF. Complete variable domain (other parts from reference TRBV5-1 and TRBJ2-1): KAGVTQTPRYLIKTRGQQVTLSCSPISGHRSVSWYQQTPGQGLQFLFEYFSETQRNKGNFPGRFSGRQFSNSRSEMNVSTLELGDSALYLCASSLTIAGGPYNEQFFGPGTRLTVL.

The V and J genes are TRBV5-1 and TRBJ2-5; 7 positions agree with TRBD1. Trimming at V came to 8 bases and at J to 1 base, leaving 8 bases not matched to a gene. Germline-derived CDR1 and CDR2 are SGHRS and YFSETQ. The CDR3 is 14 amino acids. CDR3 nucleotide sequence: TGCGCCAGAAGCCCGGGGACAGTCCAAGAGACCCAGTACTTC. This gives the protein CARSPGTVQETQYF.

This clonotype occurred many times. The V call is TRBV20-1, the J call TRBJ1-5; TRBD1 aligns across 7 bases. This CDR3 region has 14 residues. CDR1 and CDR2 from the germline V gene are DFQATT and SNEGSKA (reference sequence). Trimming took 3 bases from V and 2 from J; bases not matched to a gene: 4. CDR3 DNA sequence: TGCAGTGCTAGGTCCGGACAGGGCAATCAGCCCCAGCATTTT. Protein: CSARSGQGNQPQHF.

The CDR3 coding sequence is TGTGCCAGCAGCCAGTGGACAGGGGGACACGGGGAGCTGTTTTTT. As protein: CASSQWTGGHGELFF. V usage is TRBV4-2 and J usage is TRBJ2-2, with 10 bases lining up with TRBD1. The CDR3 has 15 amino acids. Per germline, CDR1 LGHNA and CDR2 YNFKEQ. Trimming cost V 3 bases and J 7 bases; bases outside gene matches: 5.

This clonotype appeared a few times. This sequence joins TRBV14 and TRBJ2-1; D uncertain. V was shortened by 4 bases and J by 6 bases, with 13 bases between the two germline ends. The CDR3 is 14 residues long. Germline loops: CDR1 SGHDN, CDR2 FVKESK. CDR3 sequence reads: CASSPRIAPNEQFF. In DNA form, the CDR3 reads TGTGCCAGCAGCCCCCGTATCGCCCCCAATGAGCAGTTCTTC. The full variable domain, with the rest looked up from reference TRBV14 and TRBJ2-1, is EAGVTQFPSHSVIEKGQTVTLRCDPISGHDNLYWYRRVMGKEIKFLLHFVKESKQDESGMPNNRFLAERTGGTYSTLKVQPAELEDSGVYFCASSPRIAPNEQFFGPGTRLTVL.

This clonotype appeared many times. The chain couples TRBV7-2 to TRBJ2-3; 9 bases align to TRBD2. The germline V gene has CDR1 SGHTA and CDR2 FQGNSA. CDR3 length equals 16 residues. The V gene end was trimmed by 1 base and the J gene end by 1 base; junction bases not matched to a gene: 3. In DNA, the CDR3 is TGTGCCAGCAGCTTAGTGGCTAGCGGGGGCACAGATACGCAGTATTTT. Translation: CASSLVASGGTDTQYF.

The sample holds many counts of this clonotype. This chain connects TRBV20-1 to TRBJ2-1; 14 bases match TRBD2. Looked up from germline, CDR1 is DFQATT and CDR2 is SNEGSKA (reference sequence). The V gene end was trimmed by 8 bases and the J gene end by 9 bases; junction bases not matched to a gene: 9. CDR3 length: 14 amino acids. DNA for the CDR3: TGCAGTTACCAGGGGACTAGCGGGAGCTTTGAGCAGTTCTTC. Its translation is CSYQGTSGSFEQFF.

This chain links TRBV12-3 or TRBV12-4 with TRBJ1-2; D is unclear. V was cut by 8 bases and J by 5 bases, with 12 bases left in between. This CDR3 region has 12 residues. In DNA, the CDR3 is TGTGCCAGCGCTGGAGGGTATTATGGCTACACCTTC. This sequence encodes CASAGGYYGYTF.

The chain recombines TRBV9 with TRBJ2-7; D uncertain. Deletions cut 3 bases from V and 6 bases from J, with 10 bases between. Germline V gene lookup returns CDR1 SGDLS and CDR2 YYNGEE. This CDR3 comprises 12 residues. Here the CDR3 DNA reads TGTGCCAGCAGCGGCGATAGAGGCGAGCAGTACTTC. Its translation is CASSGDRGEQYF.

This clonotype came up a few times. The chain joins TRBV5-1 to TRBJ2-2; a weak D match, TRBD1 (6 bases). This CDR3 is built from 13 residues. Between the trimmed V and J ends, which lost 7 bases and 4 bases, there was a span of 11 bases. Germline CDR1 reads SGHRS; CDR2 reads YFSETQ. The CDR3 coding sequence is TGCGCCAGCTGCCAACAGGGCACCGGGGAGCTGTTTTTT. Residues: CASCQQGTGELFF.

This clonotype was detected many times. The chain employs TRBV3-1 and TRBJ1-5, with D unresolved. V lost 8 bases to trimming and J lost 4 bases, with 12 bases between them. The CDR3 contains 13 residues. CDR1 is LGHDT, CDR2 YNNKEL, per germline (reference sequence). Written as DNA, the CDR3 is TGTGCCAGCTGCGGTGGCCCAAATCAGCCCCAGCATTTT. As protein: CASCGGPNQPQHF.

This clonotype has at least ten counts. The rearrangement joins TRBV5-1 to TRBJ2-6; D possibly corresponds to TRBD1 (5 bases). Germline CDR1 reads SGHRS; CDR2 reads YFSETQ. This CDR3 region has 18 residues. With 0 bases removed from V and 1 base from J, the gap between germline ends came to 14 bases. This CDR3 is CASSLGRTPISGANVLTF. The CDR3 nucleotides are TGCGCCAGCAGCTTGGGCCGGACACCGATTTCTGGGGCCAACGTCCTGACTTTC.

This clonotype was recorded at least ten times. V gene TRBV12-3 or TRBV12-4 combines with J gene TRBJ1-4; 8 bases line up with TRBD1. Trimming took 8 bases from V and 10 from J; bases not matched to a gene: 6. The CDR3 totals 12 residues. The chain's CDR3 is CASGQGYGKLFF. The CDR3 DNA follows: TGTGCCAGCGGACAGGGTTATGGAAAACTGTTTTTT.

This clonotype was recorded at least ten times. The genes are TRBV20-1 and TRBJ2-5; 9 nucleotides line up with TRBD2. After removal of 1 base from V and 2 bases from J, the junction contained 8 bases not matched to a gene. Germline V lookup: CDR1 DFQATT, CDR2 SNEGSKA (reference sequence). There are 16 residues in the CDR3. The CDR3 sequence: CSARGLAGSLQETQYF. The CDR3, as DNA: TGCAGTGCTAGAGGGCTAGCGGGATCCTTACAAGAGACCCAGTACTTC.

The chain has TRBV6-2 or TRBV6-3 and TRBJ2-6; D remains ambiguous. The germline V and J ends were trimmed by 2 bases and 0 bases, with 11 bases remaining between them. Germline V gene sequence: CDR1 MNHEY, CDR2 SVGEGT. The CDR3 spans 17 residues. This CDR3 reads CASSYVYSSSGANVLTF. Written as DNA, the CDR3 is TGTGCCAGCAGTTACGTGTACAGCAGCTCTGGGGCCAACGTCCTGACTTTC.